The clone carrying this T cell receptor (beta chain) appeared once. These data come from a study of blood T cell repertoires in COVID-19. Study summary: PBMCs, B-cell-depleted T cells, or T cells were the source of the cDNA or gDNA that made up the material.

Germline CDR1 is LGHNA and CDR2 is YSLEER. The trim removed 0 bases at V and 1 base at J, leaving 0 bases unmatched. This CDR3 has 16 residues. Original processing notes: Reference gene primer amplification gave nucleated cell count estimates. Generated by immunoSEQ multiplex PCR, the TCRdb table keeps only in-frame clones and is missing some. The DNA gave D and trimming, while V, J and clone size come from that table. The sample shows 250,000 or so clones, approximately 86% of them seen only once. Cohort placement rested on clinical history that participants reported themselves. The source material was PBMCs or T cells enriched from blood (not recorded which). This chain links TRBV4-3 with TRBJ2-2, with TRBD2 matching 9 bases. This receptor was taken from a woman under 30 who had recovered from COVID-19. The CDR3 bases are TGCGCCAGCAGCCAAGATAGCGGGGGGAACACCGGGGAGCTGTTTTTT. Its protein product is CASSQDSGGNTGELFF.